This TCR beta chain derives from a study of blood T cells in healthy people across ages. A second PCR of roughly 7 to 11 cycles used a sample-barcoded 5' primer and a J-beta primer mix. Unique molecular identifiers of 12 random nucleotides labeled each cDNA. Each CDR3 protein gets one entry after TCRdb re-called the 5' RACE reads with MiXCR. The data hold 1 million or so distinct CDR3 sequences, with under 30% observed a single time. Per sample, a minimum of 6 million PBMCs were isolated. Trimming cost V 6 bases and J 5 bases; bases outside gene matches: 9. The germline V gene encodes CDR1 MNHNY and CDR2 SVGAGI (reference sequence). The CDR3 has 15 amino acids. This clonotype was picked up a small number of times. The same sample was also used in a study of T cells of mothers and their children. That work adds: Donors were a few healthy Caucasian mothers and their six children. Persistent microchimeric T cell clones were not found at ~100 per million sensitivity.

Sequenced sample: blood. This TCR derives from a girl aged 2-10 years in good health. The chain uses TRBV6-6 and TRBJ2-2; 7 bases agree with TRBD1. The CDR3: CASRLTQTGTGELFF. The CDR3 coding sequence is TGTGCCAGCAGACTCACCCAGACAGGGACCGGGGAGCTGTTTTTT.